The clone carrying this T cell receptor (beta chain) was observed a few times. What it recognizes is unknown. Trimming took 2 bases from V and 2 from J; bases not matched to a gene: 3. Germline V CDR1 and CDR2: MNHEY, SVGAGI. This CDR3 has 17 residues. This record comes from a study of identical twins. Study-level findings and limits: For out-of-frame beta sequences, excess twin sharing was weaker. Monozygotic twin pairs showed more out-of-frame TCR alpha sharing than models estimated. Insertions were reduced in abundant cord blood beta clonotypes but not in memory repertoires. Conclusions relied on cross-sectional statistical analysis, not following the same donors.

TCRdb redid the calling of the 5' RACE reads with MiXCR, one entry per CDR3 protein. The data contain approximately 500,000 distinct CDR3 sequences, about 24% of them singletons. The same specimen was also included in a second study, on T cells expressing NK-cell markers.

V usage is TRBV6-5 and J usage is TRBJ2-6; TRBD1 matches at 10 bases. The receptor was isolated from a young woman in good health. Material for sequencing was CD4+ T cells sorted from blood. The CDR3 coding sequence is TGTGCCAGCAGTTACGCAGACAGGGGGCCTGGGGCCAACGTCCTGACTTTC. Translation gives CASSYADRGPGANVLTF.